This T cell receptor (beta chain) derives from a study of T cell responses to AZD1222 COVID-19 vaccine. Study-wide findings and caveats: The study identified only five to seven AZD1222 recipients as seropositive at baseline. With two AZD1222 doses given, Spike-specific TCR breadth and depth both rose. It was only after the peak T cell response that any repertoires were sampled.

In regard to this clone: The target antigen is unknown.

TCRdb keeps only in-frame clones here, not all; method: immunoSEQ multiplex PCR. This sample carries 120,000 to 150,000 clones, about 93% of them seen once, and the ten largest clones take roughly 2.8%. The CDR3 runs to 14 residues. The germline CDR1 and CDR2 sequences are SGHRS and YFSETQ. V dropped 7 bases and J dropped 5; count of bases not matched to a gene: 7. The sequencing used peripheral blood, collected on day 0 of MenACWY control vaccination. This chain connects TRBV5-1 to TRBJ1-1; 11 bases are a match to TRBD1. This receptor was taken from an adult in good health. Here the CDR3 reads CASGTGGIGTEAFF. In DNA form, the CDR3 reads TGCGCCAGCGGGACAGGGGGGATAGGTACTGAAGCTTTCTTT.